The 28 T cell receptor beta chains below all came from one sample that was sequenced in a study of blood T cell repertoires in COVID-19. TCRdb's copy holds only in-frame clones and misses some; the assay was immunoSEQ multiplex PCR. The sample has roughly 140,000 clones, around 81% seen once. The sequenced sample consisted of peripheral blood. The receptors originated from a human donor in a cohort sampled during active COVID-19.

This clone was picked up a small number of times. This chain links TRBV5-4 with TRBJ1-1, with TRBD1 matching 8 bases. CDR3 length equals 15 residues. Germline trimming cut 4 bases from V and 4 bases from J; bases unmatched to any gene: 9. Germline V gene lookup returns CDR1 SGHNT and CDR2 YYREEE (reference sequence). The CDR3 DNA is TGTGCCAGCAGCGTACCGACAGGGGTCGGCACTGAAGCTTTCTTT. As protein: CASSVPTGVGTEAFF.

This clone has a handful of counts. Written as DNA, the CDR3 is TGTGCCAGCAGACCAGCGGCCTACACGAAGGGAGATACGCAGTATTTT. Residues: CASRPAAYTKGDTQYF. The chain employs TRBV7-2 and TRBJ2-3; possible D gene TRBD2, 5 bases. V dropped 6 bases and J dropped 5 bases, with 21 bases sitting between them. The CDR3 runs to 16 residues. Germline CDR1 is SGHTA and CDR2 is FQGNSA.

The CDR3 DNA sequence: TGTGCCAGCAGCCAAGGGACAGGGGCGCTTCCAGCTTTCTTT. This gives the protein CASSQGTGALPAFF. J is TRBJ1-1 and V is TRBV14; 9 bases align to TRBD1. The CDR3 contains 14 residues. V lost 1 base and J lost 10; bases outside the gene matches: 7. Looked up from germline, CDR1 is SGHDN and CDR2 is FVKESK.

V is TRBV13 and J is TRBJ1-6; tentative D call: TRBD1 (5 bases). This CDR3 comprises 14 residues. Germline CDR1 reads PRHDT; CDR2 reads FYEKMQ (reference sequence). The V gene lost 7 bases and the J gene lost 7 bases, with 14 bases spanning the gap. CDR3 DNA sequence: TGTGCCAGCAAAAACGCGGGGCGGAATTCACCCCTCCACTTT. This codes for CASKNAGRNSPLHF. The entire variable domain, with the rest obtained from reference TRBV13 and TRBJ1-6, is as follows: AAGVIQSPRHLIKEKRETATLKCYPIPRHDTVYWYQQGPGQDPQFLISFYEKMQSDKGSIPDRFSAQQFSDYHSELNMSSLELGDSALYFCASKNAGRNSPLHFGNGTRLTVT.

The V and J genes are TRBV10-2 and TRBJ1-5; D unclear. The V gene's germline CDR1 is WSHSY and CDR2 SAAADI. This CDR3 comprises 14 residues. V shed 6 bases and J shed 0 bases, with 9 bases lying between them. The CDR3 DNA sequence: TGCGCCAGCAGGGAGGGAGCTAGCAATCAGCCCCAGCATTTT. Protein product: CASREGASNQPQHF.

CDR3 amino acids: CASTTRPGAGEAFF. The CDR3 DNA reads TGTGCCAGCACCACCCGGCCAGGGGCTGGTGAAGCTTTCTTT. The chain combines TRBV6-5 with TRBJ1-1; maybe TRBD1 (6 bases). V lost 7 bases to trimming and J lost 7 bases, with 19 bases between them. Germline CDR1 reads MNHEY; CDR2 reads SVGAGI. There are 14 residues in the CDR3.

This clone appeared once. The CDR3 spells CASSLTSGVPGELFF. In nucleotides, the CDR3 is TGCGCCAGCAGCTTAACTAGCGGCGTTCCCGGGGAGCTGTTTTTT. The chain employs TRBV5-1 and TRBJ2-2, with 8 bases aligning to TRBD2. V lost 2 bases to trimming and J lost 6 bases; unmatched junction nucleotides: 6. This CDR3 comprises 15 residues. The V gene's germline CDR1 is SGHRS and CDR2 YFSETQ. The full variable domain, completed using reference TRBV5-1 and TRBJ2-2, is KAGVTQTPRYLIKTRGQQVTLSCSPISGHRSVSWYQQTPGQGLQFLFEYFSETQRNKGNFPGRFSGRQFSNSRSEMNVSTLELGDSALYLCASSLTSGVPGELFFGEGSRLTVL.

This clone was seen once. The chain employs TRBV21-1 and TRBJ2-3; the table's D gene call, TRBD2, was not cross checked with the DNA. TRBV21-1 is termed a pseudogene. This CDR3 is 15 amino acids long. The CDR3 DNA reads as TGTGCCAGCTCCTCCAGCGGGGGGGGCCGGGGTACGCAGTATTTT. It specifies CASSSSGGGRGTQYF.

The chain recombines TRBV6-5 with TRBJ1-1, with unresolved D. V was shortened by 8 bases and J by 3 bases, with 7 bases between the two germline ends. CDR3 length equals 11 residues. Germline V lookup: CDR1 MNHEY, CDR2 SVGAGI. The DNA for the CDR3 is TGTGCCAGCGTGCCGGACACTGAAGCTTTCTTT. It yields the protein CASVPDTEAFF.

In DNA, the CDR3 is TGTGCCAGCAGCTTCCGGACAGGTCGTACTACCTACGAGCAGTACTTC. This codes for CASSFRTGRTTYEQYF. The V call is TRBV7-9, the J call TRBJ2-7; 7 nucleotides agree with TRBD1. The CDR3 spans 16 residues. Looked up from germline, CDR1 is SEHNR and CDR2 is FQNEAQ (reference sequence). The trim removed 3 bases at V and 2 bases at J, leaving 10 bases unmatched.

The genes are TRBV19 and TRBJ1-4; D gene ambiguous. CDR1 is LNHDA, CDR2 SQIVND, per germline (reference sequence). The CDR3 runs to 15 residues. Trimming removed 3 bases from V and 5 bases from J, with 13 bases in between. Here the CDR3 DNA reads TGTGCCAGTAGTATGAATCTGCTAAAAAATGAAAAACTGTTTTTT. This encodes CASSMNLLKNEKLFF.

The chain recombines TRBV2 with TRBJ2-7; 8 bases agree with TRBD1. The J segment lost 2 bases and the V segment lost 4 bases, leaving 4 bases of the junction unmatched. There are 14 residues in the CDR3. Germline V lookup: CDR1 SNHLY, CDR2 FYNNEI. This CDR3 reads CASSAPDRAYEQYF. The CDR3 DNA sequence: TGTGCCAGCAGTGCCCCGGACAGGGCCTACGAGCAGTACTTC.

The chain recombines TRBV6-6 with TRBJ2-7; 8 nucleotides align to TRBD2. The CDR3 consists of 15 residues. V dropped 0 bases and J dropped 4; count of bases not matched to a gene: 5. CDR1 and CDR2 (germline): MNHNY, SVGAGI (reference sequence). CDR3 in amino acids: CASSYSGSGGYEQYF. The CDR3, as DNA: TGTGCCAGCAGTTACTCAGGGAGCGGGGGATACGAGCAGTACTTC.

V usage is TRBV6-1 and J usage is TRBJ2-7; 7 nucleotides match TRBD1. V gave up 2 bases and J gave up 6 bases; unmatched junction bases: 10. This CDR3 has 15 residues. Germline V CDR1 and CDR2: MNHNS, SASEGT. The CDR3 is CASSERDRPWGEQYF. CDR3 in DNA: TGTGCCAGCAGTGAACGGGACAGACCTTGGGGCGAGCAGTACTTC.

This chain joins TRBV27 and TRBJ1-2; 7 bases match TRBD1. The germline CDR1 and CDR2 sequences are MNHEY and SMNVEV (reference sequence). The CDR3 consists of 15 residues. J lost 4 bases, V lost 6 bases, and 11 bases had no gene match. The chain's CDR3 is CASRHTGVKGYGYTF. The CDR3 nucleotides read TGTGCCAGCAGGCACACAGGGGTTAAAGGCTATGGCTACACCTTC.

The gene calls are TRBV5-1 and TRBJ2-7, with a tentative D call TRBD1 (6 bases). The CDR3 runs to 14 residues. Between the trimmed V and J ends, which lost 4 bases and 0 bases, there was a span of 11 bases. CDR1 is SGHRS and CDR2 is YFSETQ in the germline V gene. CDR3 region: CASSITTGSYEQYF. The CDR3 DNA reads TGCGCCAGCAGCATTACGACAGGCTCCTACGAGCAGTACTTC.

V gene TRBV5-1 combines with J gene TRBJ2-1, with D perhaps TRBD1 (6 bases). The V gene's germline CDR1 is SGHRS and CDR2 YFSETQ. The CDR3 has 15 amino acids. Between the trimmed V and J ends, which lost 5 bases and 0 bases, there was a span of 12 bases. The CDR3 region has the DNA TGCGCCAGCAGGCAACAGGGTTCCTCCTACAATGAGCAGTTCTTC. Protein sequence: CASRQQGSSYNEQFF.

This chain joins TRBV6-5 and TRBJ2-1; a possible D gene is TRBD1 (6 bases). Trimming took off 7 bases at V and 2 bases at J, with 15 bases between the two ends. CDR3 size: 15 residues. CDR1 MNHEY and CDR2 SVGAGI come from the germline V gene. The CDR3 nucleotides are TGTGCCAGCACTAACAGGGCCCTCACCTACAATGAGCAGTTCTTC. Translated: CASTNRALTYNEQFF.

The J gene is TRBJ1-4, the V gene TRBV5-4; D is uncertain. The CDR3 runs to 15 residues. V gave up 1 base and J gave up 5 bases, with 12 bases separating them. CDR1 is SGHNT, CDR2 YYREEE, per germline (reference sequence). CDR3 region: CASSLRGLENEKLFF. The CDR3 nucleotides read TGTGCCAGCAGCTTGCGCGGCCTGGAGAATGAAAAACTGTTTTTT.

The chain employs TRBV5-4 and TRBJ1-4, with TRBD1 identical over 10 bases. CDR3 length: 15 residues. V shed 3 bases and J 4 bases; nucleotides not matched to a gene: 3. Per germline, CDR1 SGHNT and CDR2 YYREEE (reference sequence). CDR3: CASSWGQGYNEKLFF. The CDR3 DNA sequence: TGTGCCAGCAGCTGGGGACAGGGGTATAATGAAAAACTGTTTTTT.

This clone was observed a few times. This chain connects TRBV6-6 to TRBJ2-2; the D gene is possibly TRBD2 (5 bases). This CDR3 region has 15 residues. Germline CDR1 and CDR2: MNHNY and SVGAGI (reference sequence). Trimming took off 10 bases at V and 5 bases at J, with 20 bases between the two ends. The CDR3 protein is CAILAGRGETGELFF. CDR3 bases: TGTGCCATCTTGGCGGGCCGGGGTGAAACCGGGGAGCTGTTTTTT.

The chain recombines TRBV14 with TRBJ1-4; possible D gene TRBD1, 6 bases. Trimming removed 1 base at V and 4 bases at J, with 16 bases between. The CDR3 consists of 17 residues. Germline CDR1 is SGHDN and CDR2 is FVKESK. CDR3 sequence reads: CASSQGDKLIDNEKLFF. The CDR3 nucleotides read TGTGCCAGCAGCCAAGGGGACAAGCTAATCGATAATGAAAAACTGTTTTTT.

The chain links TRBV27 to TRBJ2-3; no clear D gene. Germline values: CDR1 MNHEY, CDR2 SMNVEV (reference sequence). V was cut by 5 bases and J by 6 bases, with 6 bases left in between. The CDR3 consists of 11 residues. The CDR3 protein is CASSVRDTQYF. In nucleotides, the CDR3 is TGTGCCAGCAGTGTCAGGGATACGCAGTATTTT.

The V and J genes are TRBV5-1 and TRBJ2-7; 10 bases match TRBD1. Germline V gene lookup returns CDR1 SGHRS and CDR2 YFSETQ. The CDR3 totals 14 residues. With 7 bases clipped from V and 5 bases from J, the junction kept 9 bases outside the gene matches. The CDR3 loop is CASYPGQGNDEQYF. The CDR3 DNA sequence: TGCGCCAGCTATCCGGGACAGGGGAATGACGAGCAGTACTTC.

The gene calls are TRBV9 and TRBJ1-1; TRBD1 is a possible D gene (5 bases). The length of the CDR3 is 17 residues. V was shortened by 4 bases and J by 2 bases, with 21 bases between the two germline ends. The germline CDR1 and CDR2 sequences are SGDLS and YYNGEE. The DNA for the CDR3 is TGTGCCAGCAGCCCCAAAGGACATCCCCAATTCAACACTGAAGCTTTCTTT. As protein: CASSPKGHPQFNTEAFF.

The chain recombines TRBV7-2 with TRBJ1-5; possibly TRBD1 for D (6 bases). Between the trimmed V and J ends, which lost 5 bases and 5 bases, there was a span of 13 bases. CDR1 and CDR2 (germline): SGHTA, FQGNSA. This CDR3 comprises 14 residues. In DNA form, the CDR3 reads TGTGCCAGCAGCCTGGACAGATCCTATCAGCCCCAGCATTTT. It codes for CASSLDRSYQPQHF. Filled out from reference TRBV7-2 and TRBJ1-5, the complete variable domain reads GAGVSQSPSNKVTEKGKDVELRCDPISGHTALYWYRQSLGQGLEFLIYFQGNSAPDKSGLPSDRFSAERTGGSVSTLTIQRTQQEDSAVYLCASSLDRSYQPQHFGDGTRLSIL.

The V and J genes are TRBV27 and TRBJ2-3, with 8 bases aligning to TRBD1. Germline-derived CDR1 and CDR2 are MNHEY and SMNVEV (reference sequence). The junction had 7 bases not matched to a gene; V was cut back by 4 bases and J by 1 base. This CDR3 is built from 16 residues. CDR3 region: CASSSSGTGRTDTQYF. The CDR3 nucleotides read TGTGCCAGCAGTTCCTCCGGGACAGGCCGCACAGATACGCAGTATTTT.

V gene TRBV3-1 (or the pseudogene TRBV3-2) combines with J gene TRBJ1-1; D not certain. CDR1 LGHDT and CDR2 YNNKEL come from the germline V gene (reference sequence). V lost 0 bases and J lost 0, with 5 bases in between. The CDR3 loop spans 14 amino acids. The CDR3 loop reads CASSQEGMNTEAFF. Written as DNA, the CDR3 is TGTGCCAGCAGCCAAGAGGGCATGAACACTGAAGCTTTCTTT.